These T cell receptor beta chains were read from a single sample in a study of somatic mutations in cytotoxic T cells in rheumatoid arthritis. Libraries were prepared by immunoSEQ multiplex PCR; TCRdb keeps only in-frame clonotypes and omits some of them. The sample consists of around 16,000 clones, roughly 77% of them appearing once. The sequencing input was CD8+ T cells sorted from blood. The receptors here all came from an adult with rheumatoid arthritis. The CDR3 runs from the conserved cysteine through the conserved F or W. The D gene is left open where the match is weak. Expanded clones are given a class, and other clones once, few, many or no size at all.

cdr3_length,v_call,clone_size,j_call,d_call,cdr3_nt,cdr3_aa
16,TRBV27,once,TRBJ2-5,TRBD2,TGTGCCAGCAGTCCCAGGGGCGGGGGGGCCGTGGAGACCCAGTACTTC,CASSPRGGGAVETQYF
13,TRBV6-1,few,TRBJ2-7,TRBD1,TGTGCCAGCGGGACAGGGATTTACTACGAGCAGTACTTC,CASGTGIYYEQYF
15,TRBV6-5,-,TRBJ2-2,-,TGTGCCAGCAGTTTTCTTCCGGGAAACACCGGGGAGCTGTTTTTT,CASSFLPGNTGELFF
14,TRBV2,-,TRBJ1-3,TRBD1,TGTGCCAGCAGGGGGGACAGCTCTGGAAACACCATATATTTT,CASRGDSSGNTIYF
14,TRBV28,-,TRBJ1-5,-,TGTGCCAGCAGTTTGACGGATAGCAATCAGCCCCAGCATTTT,CASSLTDSNQPQHF
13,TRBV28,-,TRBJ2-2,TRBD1,TGTGCCGCCGGGACAGGCGTTGCCGGGGAGCTGTTTTTT,CAAGTGVAGELFF
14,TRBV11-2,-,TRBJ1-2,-,TGTGCCAGCAGCTTATCACAGGGCGACTATGGCTACACCTTC,CASSLSQGDYGYTF
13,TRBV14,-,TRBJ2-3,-,TGTGCCAGCAGCCAAGATTCGTTGGGTACGCAGTATTTT,CASSQDSLGTQYF
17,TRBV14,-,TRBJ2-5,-,TGTGCCAGCAGTCCTACGGCGCCGACAGGCCCCCAGTATGGCCAGTACTTC,CASSPTAPTGPQYGQYF
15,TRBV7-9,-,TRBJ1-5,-,TGTGCCAGCAGCTTTGCCGGGAGTAGCAATCAGCCCCAGCATTTT,CASSFAGSSNQPQHF
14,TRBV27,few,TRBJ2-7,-,TGTGCCAGCAGCGGGACCCCGCAAGGGGACGAGCAGTACTTC,CASSGTPQGDEQYF
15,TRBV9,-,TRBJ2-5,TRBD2,TGTGCCAGCAGCGTAGGCGGGGGACACCAAGAGACCCAGTACTTC,CASSVGGGHQETQYF
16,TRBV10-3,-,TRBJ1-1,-,TGTGCCATCAGTGAGTCGTTTGGGGGGATGAACACTGAAGCTTTCTTT,CAISESFGGMNTEAFF
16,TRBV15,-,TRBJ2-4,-,TGTGCCACCAGCAGAGCTGTCAGGGGAACCAAAAACATTCAGTACTTC,CATSRAVRGTKNIQYF
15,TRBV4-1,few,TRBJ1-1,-,TGCGCCAGCAGCCAAGATCGTGGGAAAGGCACTGAAGCTTTCTTT,CASSQDRGKGTEAFF
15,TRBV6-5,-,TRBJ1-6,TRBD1,TGTGCCAGCAGTCCCGGGACAGGCATGAATTCACCCCTCCACTTT,CASSPGTGMNSPLHF
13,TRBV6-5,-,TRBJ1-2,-,TGTGCCAGCAGTGCGACCCCACCTCGTGGCTACACCTTC,CASSATPPRGYTF
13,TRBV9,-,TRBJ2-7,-,TGTGCCAGCAGCGTAGAGTCTGGCTACGAGCAGTACTTC,CASSVESGYEQYF
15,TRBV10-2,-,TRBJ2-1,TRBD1,TGCGCCAGCAATTCCCCGGGACAGGGGTCCAATGAGCAGTTCTTC,CASNSPGQGSNEQFF
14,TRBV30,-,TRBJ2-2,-,TGTGCCTGGGGAACAGGGTCGGGCACCGGGGAGCTGTTTTTT,CAWGTGSGTGELFF
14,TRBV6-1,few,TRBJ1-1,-,TGTGCCAGCAGTGAAGATTGGGGTAACACTGAAGCTTTCTTT,CASSEDWGNTEAFF
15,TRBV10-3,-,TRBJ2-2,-,TGTGCCATCAGTGAGTCAACTAGCACCACCGGGGAGCTGTTTTTT,CAISESTSTTGELFF
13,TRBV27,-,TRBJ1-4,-,TGTGCCAGCAGACAGGGAGGTAATGAAAAACTGTTTTTT,CASRQGGNEKLFF
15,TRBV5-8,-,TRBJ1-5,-,TGTGCCAGCAGCCCGGGGGGGGATAGCAATCAGCCCCAGCATTTT,CASSPGGDSNQPQHF
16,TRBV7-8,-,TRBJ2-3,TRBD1,TGTGCCAGCAGTCGTCAGACCAGGGGGATAGGGGATACGCAGTATTTT,CASSRQTRGIGDTQYF
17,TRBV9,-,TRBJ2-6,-,TGTGCCAGCAGCCCCATCGACAGAACCTCTGGGGCCAACGTCCTGACTTTC,CASSPIDRTSGANVLTF
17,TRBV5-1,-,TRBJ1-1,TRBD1,TGCGCCAGCAGCTTGGCCGGGACAGGGGGAATGAACACTGAAGCTTTCTTT,CASSLAGTGGMNTEAFF
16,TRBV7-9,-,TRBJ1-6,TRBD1,TGTGCCAGCAGCTTAAGACAGGGGATGTATAATTCACCCCTCCACTTT,CASSLRQGMYNSPLHF
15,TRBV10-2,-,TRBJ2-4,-,TGCGCCAGCAGTGAAGGGGGTCTAGCCAAAAACATTCAGTACTTC,CASSEGGLAKNIQYF
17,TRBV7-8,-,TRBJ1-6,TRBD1,TGTGCCAGCAGCTCCGCTACAGGGGATTTCTATAATTCACCCCTCCACTTT,CASSSATGDFYNSPLHF